This T cell receptor beta chain was found in a study of regulatory T cells in long-lasting Graves disease. Study-wide points: The number of shared public clonotypes was higher in persistent patients (about 2,700) than new patients (966).

The germline V gene encodes CDR1 SGDLS and CDR2 YYNGEE. The CDR3 contains 14 residues. V lost 3 bases, J lost 7 bases, and 14 bases lay in between. This clonotype appeared a single time. The antigen remains undetermined. Time point specified: newly diagnosed GD, antithyroid drugs for less than 3 months. Extracted RNA from PBMCs served as the source of the TCR library. In building TCR beta libraries, iRepertoire HTBI primers were used together with Arm-PCR of CDR3 regions. Using its own MiXCR run on the multiplex PCR reads, TCRdb lists one record per CDR3 protein. The sample holds some 450,000 distinct CDR3 sequences, about 17% seen once. A further study also used this sample, focusing on T cells in Graves' hyperthyroidism and ophthalmopathy.

The TCR sequence derives from a woman aged 25 to 39 with Graves disease. The chain uses TRBV9 and TRBJ2-1; D is undetermined. This sample comprised peripheral blood mononuclear cells (PBMCs), obtained at new diagnosis, from a patient treated with antithyroid drugs. The CDR3 region has the DNA TGTGCCAGCAGCGAAGGTGTAGGGTTGAATGAGCAGTTCTTC. Protein: CASSEGVGLNEQFF.